These T cell receptor beta chains were read from a single sample in a study of T cell clones after liver transplantation. TCRdb's table, derived via immunoSEQ multiplex PCR, lists solely in-frame clones and lacks some. The table has about 85,000 clones, roughly four fifths seen once. The sample here was CD4+ T cells from blood, taken about 46 months after liver transplant. The receptor set was obtained from a human patient who received a liver transplant. Some T cells may be supplied by the graft donor. Each CDR3 is given with its conserved first and last residue. Each record gives: clone size, V gene, D gene, J gene, CDR3 DNA, CDR3 protein. D genes are given only for firm matches. Clone size is given for some rows only: seen once, a few or many times, or a class if the clone is expanded.

>NA|TRBV6-5|NA|TRBJ2-7
TGTGCCAGCAGTTTAAATCGGGGATACGAGCAGTACTTC
CASSLNRGYEQYF
>NA|TRBV9|NA|TRBJ1-1
TGTGCCAGCAGCGTGCAGGGGAAGACTGAAGCTTTCTTT
CASSVQGKTEAFF
>NA|TRBV9|NA|TRBJ1-2
TGTGCCAGCAGCCCCTGGGTTGGGGCCGCCTATGGCTACACCTTC
CASSPWVGAAYGYTF
>few|TRBV7-6|NA|TRBJ2-7
TGTGCCAGCAGCTTAACGGCTACTGGTCCCTACGAGCAGTACTTC
CASSLTATGPYEQYF
>NA|TRBV19|NA|TRBJ1-5
TGTGTCAGCCGCCCATCCCCTTATAGCAATCAGCCCCAGCATTTT
CVSRPSPYSNQPQHF
>NA|TRBV5-4|NA|TRBJ2-2
TGTGCCAGCAGGCCGTCGGCAGGGAACACCGGGGAGCTGTTTTTT
CASRPSAGNTGELFF
>NA|TRBV18|TRBD1|TRBJ1-3
TGTGCCAGCTCACTCGCGACAGGGTTCTCTGGAAACACCATATATTTT
CASSLATGFSGNTIYF
>NA|TRBV5-6|NA|TRBJ2-5
TGTGCCAGCAGCTTCGGGGCTTCGGAGACCCAGTACTTC
CASSFGASETQYF
>NA|TRBV28|TRBD1|TRBJ1-4
TGTGCCAGCAGGGCGCCCAGGGGGACTAATGAAAAACTGTTTTTT
CASRAPRGTNEKLFF
>NA|TRBV6-6|NA|TRBJ2-7
TGTGCCAGCAGCCCCGCGGCGTACGAGCAGTACTTC
CASSPAAYEQYF
>NA|TRBV5-6|NA|TRBJ2-7
TGTGCCAGCAGCTTGGTGGCGACCCACGAGCAGTACTTC
CASSLVATHEQYF
>NA|TRBV19|TRBD2|TRBJ2-3
TGTGCCAGTAGTCTGGCGGCACTAGCGGGAGGTTCGGGTACGCAGTATTTT
CASSLAALAGGSGTQYF
>once|TRBV4-3|NA|TRBJ1-1
TGCGCCAGCAGCCTTAAAGTGGGAGGGGAGAACACTGAAGCTTTCTTT
CASSLKVGGENTEAFF
>few|TRBV6-1|NA|TRBJ2-7
TGTGCCAGCAGTGCCGGACAGTCTATCAGTTCGGGGGAGCAGTACTTC
CASSAGQSISSGEQYF
>NA|TRBV6-6|NA|TRBJ1-2
TGTGCCAGCAGTTCGGCTCCGGGACGTAACTATGGCTACACCTTC
CASSSAPGRNYGYTF
>once|TRBV2|TRBD1|TRBJ1-3
TGTGCCAGCGGGGGCACGAGCAGGGGGACTGGAAACACCATATATTTT
CASGGTSRGTGNTIYF
>NA|TRBV7-8|NA|TRBJ2-3
TGTGCCAGCAGCAATCTGGAGGGTACGCAGTATTTT
CASSNLEGTQYF
>NA|TRBV10-3|NA|TRBJ2-7
TGTGCCATCAGTGAGTCCAGTGCGGCCGCATCCTACGAGCAGTACTTC
CAISESSAAASYEQYF
>NA|TRBV27|NA|TRBJ2-5
TGTGCCAGCAGTTTAACAGGGTCAGTGGAGACCCAGTACTTC
CASSLTGSVETQYF
>NA|TRBV5-1|TRBD2|TRBJ2-5
TGCGCCAGCAGCTTGGGAGGGACTAGCGGGACTAACGGGGAGACCCAGTACTTC
CASSLGGTSGTNGETQYF
>NA|TRBV29-1|TRBD1|TRBJ2-7
TGCAGCGTAACCGGGACAGGGGCCCACGAGCAGTACTTC
CSVTGTGAHEQYF
>once|TRBV6-1|NA|TRBJ1-5
TGTGCCAGCAGTGTTTTGGGTCAGCCCCAGCATTTT
CASSVLGQPQHF
>once|TRBV19|NA|TRBJ2-5
TGTGCCAGTAGTATCGGTAGGGGAGGGGGCGGCGAGACCCAGTACTTC
CASSIGRGGGGETQYF
>NA|TRBV27|NA|TRBJ2-2
TGTGCCAGCAGATCGACAGGCGCTGCGAGGGAGCTGTTTTTT
CASRSTGAARELFF
>NA|TRBV6-6|TRBD2|TRBJ2-3
TGTGCCAGCAGCCTAGCGGGAGTGGGGACAGATACGCAGTATTTT
CASSLAGVGTDTQYF
>NA|TRBV5-1|NA|TRBJ1-2
TGCGCCAGCAGCGGATTTACAGGGTTGAGGGGCTACACCTTC
CASSGFTGLRGYTF
>NA|TRBV6-1|NA|TRBJ1-5
TGTGCCAGCAGCCCGGACAGCCTGGGAAAGCCCCAGCATTTT
CASSPDSLGKPQHF
>NA|TRBV11-2|TRBD2|TRBJ2-1
TGTGCCAGCAGTTCCAGCGGGAGGGCCTTCTACAATGAGCAGTTCTTC
CASSSSGRAFYNEQFF
>NA|TRBV14|NA|TRBJ1-1
TGTGCCAGCAGCCCCTTTTTTGCAGGCAACACTGAAGCTTTCTTT
CASSPFFAGNTEAFF
>NA|TRBV7-2|NA|TRBJ2-2
TGTGCCAGCAGCTTAGCGATGAACACCGGGGAGCTGTTTTTT
CASSLAMNTGELFF
>NA|TRBV4-1|TRBD2|TRBJ2-5
TGCGCCAGCAGCCAAGGTATAGCGGGAGGGTACCAAGAGACCCAGTACTTC
CASSQGIAGGYQETQYF
>NA|TRBV18|TRBD2|TRBJ2-7
TGTGCCAGCACAGAACTAGCGGGACGCTCCTACGAGCAGTACTTC
CASTELAGRSYEQYF
>NA|TRBV2|NA|TRBJ1-1
TGTGCCAGCAGGCTAAGACGGGAGAACACTGAAGCTTTCTTT
CASRLRRENTEAFF
>NA|TRBV9|NA|TRBJ1-1
TGTGCCAGCAGCCCCCAACTGACAGGGAACACTGAAGCTTTCTTT
CASSPQLTGNTEAFF
>NA|TRBV10-2|TRBD1|TRBJ1-5
TGCGCCAGCAGTGAAGGACAGGGGGCATACAATCAGCCCCAGCATTTT
CASSEGQGAYNQPQHF
>NA|TRBV6-6|NA|TRBJ2-7
TGTGCCAGCCAGTCCAGGTCCCCGGGCGAGCAGTACTTC
CASQSRSPGEQYF
>once|TRBV28|NA|TRBJ2-4
TGTGCCAGCAGTACCCGACTACAGGGGGGGGCCAAAAACATTCAGTACTTC
CASSTRLQGGAKNIQYF
>NA|TRBV2|TRBD1|TRBJ1-2
TGTGCCAGCAGCGGGACAGGGGTCTATGGCTACACCTTC
CASSGTGVYGYTF
>NA|TRBV5-1|NA|TRBJ2-1
TGCGCCAGCAGCTTAAGACGAACCGACAGGGTGATAGTGGGGGGGTCCTACAATGAGCAGTTCTTC
CASSLRRTDRVIVGGSYNEQFF
>NA|TRBV28|TRBD2|TRBJ2-5
TGTGCCAGCAGCTGGACTAGCGGGGGAAGAGAGACCCAGTACTTC
CASSWTSGGRETQYF